Listed below are T cell receptor beta chains from one sample, sequenced in a study of cytotoxic CD8 clonotypes in ibrutinib-treated CLL. Data came from immunoSEQ multiplex PCR; TCRdb stores just in-frame clones and leaves some out. The sample yields 110,000 to 150,000 clones, about 70% seen once. The input for sequencing was PBMCs, taken after 24 months of ibrutinib treatment. The receptors come from a human donor with chronic lymphocytic leukemia. The CDR3 runs from the conserved cysteine through the conserved F or W. D genes are given only for firm matches. Some rows have no size entry. The others give once, few or many, or a class for an expanded clone.

J gene	D gene	V gene	clone size	CDR3 DNA	CDR3 protein
TRBJ2-5	TRBD2	TRBV9	few	TGTGCCAGCAGCGTAGGTGGGACTAGCGGTGGGACCCAGTACTTC	CASSVGGTSGGTQYF
TRBJ2-7	.	TRBV18	.	TGTGCCAGCTCACCACCGGGGCTAGGGGGCTCCTACGAGCAGTACTTC	CASSPPGLGGSYEQYF
TRBJ2-7	TRBD2	TRBV7-8	.	TGTGCCAGCAGCTACCCCCCCGGACTAGCGGGAGGGCCGTCCTACGAGCAGTACTTC	CASSYPPGLAGGPSYEQYF
TRBJ2-6	.	TRBV6-1	.	TGTGCCAGCAGTTTACAGGGCGCTGGGGCCAACGTCCTGACTTTC	CASSLQGAGANVLTF
TRBJ2-2	.	TRBV27	.	TGTGCCAGCAGTTTGGAGCGGCCGAACACCGGGGAGCTGTTTTTT	CASSLERPNTGELFF
TRBJ2-3	TRBD2	TRBV7-2	.	TGTGCCAGCAGCTTAGCTCGGGGGGGCCACGGTACGCAGTATTTT	CASSLARGGHGTQYF
TRBJ1-4	TRBD1	TRBV4-3	few	TGCGCCAGCACCCACAGGGGCACTAATGAAAAACTGTTTTTT	CASTHRGTNEKLFF
TRBJ2-1	.	TRBV19	.	TGTGCCAGTAGTATAGATTGGGCCCTCCAGTACAATGAGCAGTTCTTC	CASSIDWALQYNEQFF
TRBJ2-3	TRBD1	TRBV6-1	medium-sized	TGTGCCAGCAGTGAAGGGGCCCAGGGGGCAGATACGCAGTATTTT	CASSEGAQGADTQYF
TRBJ2-7	TRBD1	TRBV6-5	.	TGTGCCAGCAGTTACTCGGGGACAGCCGCCTACGAGCAGTACTTC	CASSYSGTAAYEQYF
TRBJ1-2	.	TRBV4-1	many	TGCGCCAGCAGCCAAGATATTGAAGGCTACACCTTC	CASSQDIEGYTF
TRBJ1-5	TRBD1	TRBV5-1	.	TGCGCCAGCAGCCCCTGGGACAGCTCCAATCAGCCCCAGCATTTT	CASSPWDSSNQPQHF
TRBJ2-1	.	TRBV5-4	.	TGTGCCAGCAGCTTGGCCCAGCGGGTAGACAATGAGCAGTTCTTC	CASSLAQRVDNEQFF
TRBJ2-7	TRBD1	TRBV28	.	TGTGCCAGCAGTGGAGACAGGGTGGGCGAGCAGTACTTC	CASSGDRVGEQYF
TRBJ1-5	.	TRBV7-8	.	TGTGCCAGCAGCCCTTACCCCAGACAGGGCAATCAGCCCCAGCATTTT	CASSPYPRQGNQPQHF